Given below is one TCR beta chain in context. The target antigen is unknown. The CDR3 covers 16 residues. V was cut by 0 bases and J by 7 bases, with 16 bases left in between. CDR1 and CDR2 (germline): MGHRA, YSYEKL. TCRdb passed the RT-PCR reads through MiXCR, listing each CDR3 protein once. The table includes some 550,000 distinct CDR3 sequences, roughly 23% detected once. The data were taken from a study of response to subunit inactivated influenza vaccine. General observations from the study: A suggestion made by the authors is that each seasonal influenza vaccination recruits few new T cells.

These same records also appear under a second study, on T cells expressing NK-cell markers. That study reports: 5'RACE template switching built TCR beta cDNA with unique molecular identifiers. Seropositivity for HCMV was found in seven of the eight sequenced donors, with one seronegative. The study found dominant NKG2C+ clonotypes at roughly 1.0-8% of CD8+ T cells in roughly six donors. Researchers report these clonotypes also headed the CD3+CD56-NKG2C+ fraction in several donors.

The V and J genes are TRBV4-1 and TRBJ2-1; TRBD2 might be the D (5 bases). This TCR derives from a man aged 45-65 years who received an inactivated influenza vaccine. The starting material was CD4+ T cells sorted from PBMCs, obtained 11 to 12 days after vaccination. The CDR3 DNA is TGCGCCAGCAGCCAAGATCGGTCCGCCGGAGGAAATGAGCAGTTCTTC. Protein product: CASSQDRSAGGNEQFF.